The clone carrying this T cell receptor (beta chain) occurred a few times. These data originate in a study of T cells in Graves' hyperthyroidism and ophthalmopathy. The CDR3 covers 15 residues. Trimming left V 5 bases short and J 0 bases short, with 10 bases between. Germline CDR1 is KGHDR and CDR2 is SFDVKD. RNA transcripts gave rise to amplified TCR beta CDR3 regions. First-round RT-PCR targeting the TCR CDR3 was performed with the HTBI primer set. TCRdb independently ran MiXCR on the multiplex PCR reads; one entry per CDR3 protein. The repertoire consists of around 600,000 distinct CDR3 sequences, with 13% to 15% occurring once and the leading ten covering about 7%.

The receptor's source is a woman aged 18-29 years with Graves' ophthalmopathy. The chain couples TRBV24-1 to TRBJ2-1, with TRBD2 as a possible D gene (6 bases). The sample was blood. Here the CDR3 reads CATSGRETSYNEQFF. The CDR3 coding sequence is TGTGCCACCAGTGGACGGGAGACCTCCTACAATGAGCAGTTCTTC.